The entry that follows covers one T cell receptor beta chain sequence. Antigen: not known. The sample belongs to a study of PD-1 blockade in classical Hodgkin lymphoma. Regarding the study as a whole: Reports indicated that newly diagnosed patients had lower baseline TCR diversity than healthy donors did.

This table comes from immunoSEQ multiplex PCR, and its TCRdb copy is limited to in-frame clones, with some not included. The table lists 20,000 to 25,000 clones, 90% to 95% of them singletons, with approximately 0.41% in the top ten. This CDR3 is built from 16 residues. CDR1 and CDR2 from the germline V gene are SGHNT and YYREEE (reference sequence). With V trimmed by 5 bases and J by 9 bases, 12 bases remained unmatched. Time point denoted: newly diagnosed, previously untreated cHL patient sample. CD4+ T cells were purified from thawed PBMCs by magnetic negative selection. Untreated, newly diagnosed classical Hodgkin lymphoma PBMCs were used for comparison.

What was sequenced was CD4+ T cells from blood. This sequence originates from a human donor with classical Hodgkin lymphoma. This chain links TRBV5-4 with TRBJ1-6; TRBD1 aligns across 9 bases. The CDR3 here is CASSQGQGRMSSPLHF. For the CDR3, the DNA is TGTGCCAGCAGTCAAGGACAGGGGCGTATGAGTTCACCCCTCCACTTT.